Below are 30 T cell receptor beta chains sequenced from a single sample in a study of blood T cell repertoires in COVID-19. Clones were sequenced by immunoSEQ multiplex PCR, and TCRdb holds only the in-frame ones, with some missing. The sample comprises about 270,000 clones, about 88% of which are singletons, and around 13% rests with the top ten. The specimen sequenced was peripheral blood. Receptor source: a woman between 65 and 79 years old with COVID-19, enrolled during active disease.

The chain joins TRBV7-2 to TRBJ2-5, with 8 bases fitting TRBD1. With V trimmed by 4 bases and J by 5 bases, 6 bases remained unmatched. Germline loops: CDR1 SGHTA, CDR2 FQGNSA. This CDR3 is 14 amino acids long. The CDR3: CASSSQTGGETQYF. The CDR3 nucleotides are TGTGCCAGCAGCTCTCAAACAGGGGGGGAGACCCAGTACTTC.

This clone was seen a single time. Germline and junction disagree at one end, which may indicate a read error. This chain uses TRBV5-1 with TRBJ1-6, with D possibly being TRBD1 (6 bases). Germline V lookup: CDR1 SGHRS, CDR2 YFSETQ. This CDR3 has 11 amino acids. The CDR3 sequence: CASSFRQAQLF. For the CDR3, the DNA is TGCGCCAGCAGCTTTCGACAGGCCCAGCTCTTT. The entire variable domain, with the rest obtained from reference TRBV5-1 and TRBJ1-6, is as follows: KAGVTQTPRYLIKTRGQQVTLSCSPISGHRSVSWYQQTPGQGLQFLFEYFSETQRNKGNFPGRFSGRQFSNSRSEMNVSTLELGDSALYLCASSFRQAQLFGNGTRLTVT.

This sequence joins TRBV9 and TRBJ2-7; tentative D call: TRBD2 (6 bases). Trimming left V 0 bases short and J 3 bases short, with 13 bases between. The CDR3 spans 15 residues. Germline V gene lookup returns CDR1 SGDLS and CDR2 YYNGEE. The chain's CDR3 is CASSVGGQGGYEQYF. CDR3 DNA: TGTGCCAGCAGCGTAGGAGGGCAGGGAGGCTACGAGCAGTACTTC.

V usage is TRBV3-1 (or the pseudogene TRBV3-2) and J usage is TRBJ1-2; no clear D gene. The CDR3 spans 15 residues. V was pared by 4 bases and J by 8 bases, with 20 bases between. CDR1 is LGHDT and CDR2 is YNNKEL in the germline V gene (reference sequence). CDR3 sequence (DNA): TGTGCCAGCAGCCCTACCCGGACGCCCGGGGAAGGCTACACCTTC. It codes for CASSPTRTPGEGYTF.

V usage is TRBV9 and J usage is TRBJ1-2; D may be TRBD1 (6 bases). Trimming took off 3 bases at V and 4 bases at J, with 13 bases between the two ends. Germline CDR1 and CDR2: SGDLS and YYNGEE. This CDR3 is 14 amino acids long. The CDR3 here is CASSAAGDTYGYTF. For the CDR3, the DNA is TGTGCCAGCAGCGCCGCAGGGGACACCTATGGCTACACCTTC.

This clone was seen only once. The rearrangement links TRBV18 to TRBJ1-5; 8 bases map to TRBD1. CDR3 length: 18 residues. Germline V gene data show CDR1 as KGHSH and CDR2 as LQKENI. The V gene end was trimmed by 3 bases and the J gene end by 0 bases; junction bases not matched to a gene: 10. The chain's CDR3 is CASSPFKTGADSNQPQHF. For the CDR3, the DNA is TGTGCCAGCTCACCTTTTAAGACAGGGGCCGATAGCAATCAGCCCCAGCATTTT. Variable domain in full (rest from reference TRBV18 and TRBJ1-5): NAGVMQNPRHLVRRRGQEARLRCSPMKGHSHVYWYRQLPEEGLKFMVYLQKENIIDESGMPKERFSAEFPKEGPSILRIQQVVRGDSAAYFCASSPFKTGADSNQPQHFGDGTRLSIL.

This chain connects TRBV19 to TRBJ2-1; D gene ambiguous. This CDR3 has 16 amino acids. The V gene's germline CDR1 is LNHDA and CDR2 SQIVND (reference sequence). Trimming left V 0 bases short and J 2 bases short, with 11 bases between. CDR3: CASSIDLRPTYNEQFF. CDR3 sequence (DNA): TGTGCCAGTAGTATAGATCTCAGGCCCACCTACAATGAGCAGTTCTTC.

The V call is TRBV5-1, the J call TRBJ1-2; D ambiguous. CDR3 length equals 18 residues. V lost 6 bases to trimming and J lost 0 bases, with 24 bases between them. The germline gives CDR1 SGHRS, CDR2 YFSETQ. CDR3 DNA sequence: TGCGCCAGCACTATCGAACCTCCCGGAAGACAAGCTAACTATGGCTACACCTTC. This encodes CASTIEPPGRQANYGYTF.

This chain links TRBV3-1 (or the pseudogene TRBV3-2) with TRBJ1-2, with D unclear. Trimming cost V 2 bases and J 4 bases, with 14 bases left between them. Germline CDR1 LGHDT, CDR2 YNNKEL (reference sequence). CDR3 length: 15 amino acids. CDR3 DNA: TGTGCCAGCAGCCAAAATTCTTGGGCGGGCTATGGCTACACCTTC. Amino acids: CASSQNSWAGYGYTF.

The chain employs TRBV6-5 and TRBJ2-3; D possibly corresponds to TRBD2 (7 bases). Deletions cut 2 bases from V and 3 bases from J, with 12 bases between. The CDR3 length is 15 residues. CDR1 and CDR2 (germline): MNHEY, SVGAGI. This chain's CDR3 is CASSYGGARTDTQYF. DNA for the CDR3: TGTGCCAGCAGTTACGGGGGGGCAAGGACAGATACGCAGTATTTT.

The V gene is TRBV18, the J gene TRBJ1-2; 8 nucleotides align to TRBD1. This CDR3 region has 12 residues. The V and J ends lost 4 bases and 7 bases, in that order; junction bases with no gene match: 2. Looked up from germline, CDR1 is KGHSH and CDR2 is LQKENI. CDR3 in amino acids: CASSLTGGGYTF. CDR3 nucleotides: TGTGCCAGCTCACTAACAGGGGGTGGCTACACCTTC.

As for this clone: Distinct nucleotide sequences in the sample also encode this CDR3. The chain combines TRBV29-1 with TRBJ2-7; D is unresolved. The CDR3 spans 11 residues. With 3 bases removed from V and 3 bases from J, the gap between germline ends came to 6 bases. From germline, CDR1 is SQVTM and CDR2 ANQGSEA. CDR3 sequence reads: CSVDDNYEQYF. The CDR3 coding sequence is TGCAGCGTTGATGACAACTACGAGCAGTACTTC.

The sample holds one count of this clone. CDR3 sequence: CASSPGRSSYNSPLHF. Here the CDR3 DNA reads TGTGCCAGCAGCCCAGGGCGGAGCTCCTATAATTCACCCCTCCACTTT. V and J are TRBV27 and TRBJ1-6; D might be TRBD1 (5 bases). Per the germline V gene, CDR1 is MNHEY and CDR2 is SMNVEV (reference sequence). Trimming took 6 bases from V and 0 from J, leaving 12 bases between them. The CDR3 is 16 amino acids.

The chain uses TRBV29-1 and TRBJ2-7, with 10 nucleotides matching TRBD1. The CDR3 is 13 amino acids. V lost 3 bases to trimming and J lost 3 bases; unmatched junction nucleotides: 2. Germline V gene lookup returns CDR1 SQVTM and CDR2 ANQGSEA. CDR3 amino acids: CSVEGQGLYEQYF. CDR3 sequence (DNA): TGCAGCGTTGAGGGACAGGGGCTCTACGAGCAGTACTTC.

The DNA of the CDR3 is TGTGCCAGCAGCTCGACAGACTATGGCTACACCTTC. It translates to CASSSTDYGYTF. The chain is built from TRBV13 and TRBJ1-2, with D possibly TRBD1 on 5 matching bases. CDR1 and CDR2 from the germline V gene are PRHDT and FYEKMQ (reference sequence). Trimming left V 4 bases short and J 3 bases short, with 6 bases between. The CDR3 extends over 12 amino acids.

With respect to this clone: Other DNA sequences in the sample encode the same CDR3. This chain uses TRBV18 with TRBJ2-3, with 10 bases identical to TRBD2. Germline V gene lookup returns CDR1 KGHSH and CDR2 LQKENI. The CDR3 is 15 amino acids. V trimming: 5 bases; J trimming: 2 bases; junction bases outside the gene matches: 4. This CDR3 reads CASSALAGDTDTQYF. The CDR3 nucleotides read TGTGCCAGCTCAGCTCTAGCGGGGGACACAGATACGCAGTATTTT.

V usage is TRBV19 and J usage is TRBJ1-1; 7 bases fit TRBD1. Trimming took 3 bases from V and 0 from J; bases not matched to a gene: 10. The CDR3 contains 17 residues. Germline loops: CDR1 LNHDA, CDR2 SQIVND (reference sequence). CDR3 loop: CASSISQGRLMNTEAFF. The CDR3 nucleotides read TGTGCCAGTAGTATCTCACAGGGGCGCCTCATGAACACTGAAGCTTTCTTT.

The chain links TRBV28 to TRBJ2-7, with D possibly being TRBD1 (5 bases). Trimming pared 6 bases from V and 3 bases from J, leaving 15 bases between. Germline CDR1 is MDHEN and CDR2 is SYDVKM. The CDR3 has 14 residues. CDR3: CASRLRERFYEQYF. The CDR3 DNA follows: TGTGCCAGCAGACTCAGGGAACGGTTCTACGAGCAGTACTTC.

CDR3 in amino acids: CATAPGTSGYEQYF. The CDR3 bases are TGTGCCACCGCTCCCGGGACTAGCGGCTACGAGCAGTACTTC. The V gene is TRBV24-1, the J gene TRBJ2-7; the match to TRBD2 covers 11 bases. The junction had 6 bases not matched to a gene; V was cut back by 9 bases and J by 3 bases. The CDR3 sequence is 14 residues long. The germline CDR1 and CDR2 sequences are KGHDR and SFDVKD.

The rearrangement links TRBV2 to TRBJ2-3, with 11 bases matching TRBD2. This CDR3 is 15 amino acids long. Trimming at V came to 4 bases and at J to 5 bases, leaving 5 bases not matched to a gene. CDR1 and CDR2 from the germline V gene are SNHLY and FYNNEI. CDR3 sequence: CASSGSGGAEDTQYF. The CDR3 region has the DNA TGTGCCAGCAGTGGTAGCGGGGGGGCCGAAGATACGCAGTATTTT.

The CDR3 sequence is CASSLSGGDQETQYF. The DNA of the CDR3 is TGTGCCAGCTCCCTATCGGGGGGCGACCAAGAGACCCAGTACTTC. The rearrangement links TRBV18 to TRBJ2-5; perhaps TRBD2 as D (7 bases). V lost 6 bases and J 0 bases, leaving 14 bases between the germline ends. The CDR3 is 15 amino acids. The germline V gene has CDR1 KGHSH and CDR2 LQKENI.

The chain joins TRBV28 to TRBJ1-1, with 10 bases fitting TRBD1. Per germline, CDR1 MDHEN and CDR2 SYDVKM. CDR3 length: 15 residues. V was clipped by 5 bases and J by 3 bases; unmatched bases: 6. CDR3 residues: CASSMTGGEDTEAFF. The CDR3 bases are TGTGCCAGCAGTATGACAGGGGGCGAAGACACTGAAGCTTTCTTT.

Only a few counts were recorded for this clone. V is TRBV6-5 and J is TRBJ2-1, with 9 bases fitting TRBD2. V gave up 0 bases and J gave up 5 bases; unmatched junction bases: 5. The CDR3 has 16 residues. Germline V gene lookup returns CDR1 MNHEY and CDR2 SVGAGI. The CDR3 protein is CASSYSLSGGDNEQFF. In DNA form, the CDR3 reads TGTGCCAGCAGTTACTCTCTTAGCGGGGGCGACAATGAGCAGTTCTTC.

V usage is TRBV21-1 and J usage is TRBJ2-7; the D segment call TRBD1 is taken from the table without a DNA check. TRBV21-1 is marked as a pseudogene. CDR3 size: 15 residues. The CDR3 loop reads CASSIRGDRGDEQYF. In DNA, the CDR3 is TGTGCCAGCAGCATACGGGGGGACAGGGGCGACGAGCAGTACTTC.

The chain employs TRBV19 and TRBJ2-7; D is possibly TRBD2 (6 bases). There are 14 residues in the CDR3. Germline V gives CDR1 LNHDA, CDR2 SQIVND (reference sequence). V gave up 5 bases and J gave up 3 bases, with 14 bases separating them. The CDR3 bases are TGTGCCAGTAGTGTAGCGGAGGATTACTACGAGCAGTACTTC. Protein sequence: CASSVAEDYYEQYF. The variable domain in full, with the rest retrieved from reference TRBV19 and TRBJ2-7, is DGGITQSPKYLFRKEGQNVTLSCEQNLNHDAMYWYRQDPGQGLRLIYYSQIVNDFQKGDIAEGYSVSREKKESFPLTVTSAQKNPTAFYLCASSVAEDYYEQYFGPGTRLTVT.

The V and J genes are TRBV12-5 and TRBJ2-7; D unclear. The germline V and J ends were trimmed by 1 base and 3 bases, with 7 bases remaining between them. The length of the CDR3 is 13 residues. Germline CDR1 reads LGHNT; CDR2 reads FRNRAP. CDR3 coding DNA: TGTGCTAGTGGTTTGGGGCGGATCTACGAGCAGTACTTC. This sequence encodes CASGLGRIYEQYF.

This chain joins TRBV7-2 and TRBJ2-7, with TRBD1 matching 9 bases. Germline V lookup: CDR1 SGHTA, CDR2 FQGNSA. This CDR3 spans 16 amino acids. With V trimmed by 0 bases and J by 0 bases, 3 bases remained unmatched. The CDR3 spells CASSLAAGQGSYEQYF. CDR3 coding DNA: TGTGCCAGCAGCTTAGCGGCGGGACAGGGCTCCTACGAGCAGTACTTC.

CDR3 nucleotide sequence: TGTGCCAGCAGCAACTTAGCGGGGGGAACAGATACGCAGTATTTT. Its protein product is CASSNLAGGTDTQYF. The rearrangement uses TRBV7-8 and TRBJ2-3; 10 bases agree with TRBD2. Per germline, CDR1 SGHVS and CDR2 FQNEAQ. J was trimmed by 3 bases and V by 5 bases; bases with no gene match: 5. The CDR3 sequence is 15 residues long. Looking up the rest from reference TRBV7-8 and TRBJ2-3 gives the full variable domain: GAGVSQSPRYKVAKRGQDVALRCDPISGHVSLFWYQQALGQGPEFLTYFQNEAQLDKSGLPSDRFFAERPEGSVSTLKIQRTQQEDSAVYLCASSNLAGGTDTQYFGPGTRLTVL.

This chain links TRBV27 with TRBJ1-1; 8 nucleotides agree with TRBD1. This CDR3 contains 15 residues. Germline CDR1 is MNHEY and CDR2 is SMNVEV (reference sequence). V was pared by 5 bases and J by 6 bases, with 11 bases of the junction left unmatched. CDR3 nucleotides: TGTGCCAGCAGTGTCAGGGGGCTGTTTGGCGCTGAAGCTTTCTTT. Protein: CASSVRGLFGAEAFF.

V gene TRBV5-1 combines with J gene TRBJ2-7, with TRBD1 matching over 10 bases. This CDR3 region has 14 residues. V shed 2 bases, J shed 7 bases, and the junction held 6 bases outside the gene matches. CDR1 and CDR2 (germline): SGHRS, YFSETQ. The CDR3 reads CASSLGTGVGEQYF. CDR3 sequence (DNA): TGCGCCAGCAGCTTAGGGACAGGGGTAGGGGAGCAGTACTTC.